The T cell receptor beta chain described here comes from a study of shared clonotypes between healthy human individuals. The V gene's germline CDR1 is MDHEN and CDR2 SYDVKM. V gave up 10 bases and J gave up 3 bases; unmatched junction bases: 6. This CDR3 contains 13 residues. Extraction of genomic DNA in unsorted samples used about 81 million PBMCs. The assay was immunoSEQ multiplex PCR, and TCRdb's table has in-frame clones only and misses some. Altogether roughly 450,000 clones are present, 79% being singletons, with the ten largest covering over 10%. Material: PBMCs. This sequence was found in a woman aged 40 to 49 in good health. Some clones in this sample may be carry-over from other donors' samples. This chain joins TRBV28 and TRBJ1-2; TRBD1 agrees at 9 bases. DNA for the CDR3: TGTGCCACACAGGGGGCTATTGACTATGGCTACACCTTC. Its translation is CATQGAIDYGYTF.